The clone carrying this T cell receptor (beta chain) was seen more than once but under ten times. Antigen: not known. This sample was included in a study of T cell repertoires in cytomegalovirus infection. For the study at large: Public signatures in TCR beta pointed to CMV infection and matching HLA type. Study outcomes and limitations: Totalled public TCR beta family frequency picked out people who carried CMV plus the relevant HLA.

With V trimmed by 1 base and J by 7 bases, 9 bases remained unmatched. The CDR3 has 17 residues. The germline CDR1 and CDR2 sequences are SGHVS and FNYEAQ. Using its own MiXCR run on the reads, TCRdb lists one record per CDR3 protein. The data contain around 200,000 distinct CDR3 sequences, 17% of them singletons. The receptor comes from a human donor in good health (CMV status not recorded). Some clones in this sample may be carry-over from other donors' samples. The V gene is TRBV7-6, the J gene TRBJ1-4, with 10 bases fitting TRBD1. Specimen: CD8+ T cells from PBMCs. CDR3 coding DNA: TGTGCCAGCAGCTTAGAACGACAGGGGGCAATGGGTGAAAAACTGTTTTTT. Protein: CASSLERQGAMGEKLFF. Full variable domain (missing parts from reference TRBV7-6 and TRBJ1-4): GAGVSQSPRYKVTKRGQDVALRCDPISGHVSLYWYRQALGQGPEFLTYFNYEAQQDKSGLPNDRFSAERPEGSISTLTIQRTEQRDSAMYRCASSLERQGAMGEKLFFGSGTQLSVL.